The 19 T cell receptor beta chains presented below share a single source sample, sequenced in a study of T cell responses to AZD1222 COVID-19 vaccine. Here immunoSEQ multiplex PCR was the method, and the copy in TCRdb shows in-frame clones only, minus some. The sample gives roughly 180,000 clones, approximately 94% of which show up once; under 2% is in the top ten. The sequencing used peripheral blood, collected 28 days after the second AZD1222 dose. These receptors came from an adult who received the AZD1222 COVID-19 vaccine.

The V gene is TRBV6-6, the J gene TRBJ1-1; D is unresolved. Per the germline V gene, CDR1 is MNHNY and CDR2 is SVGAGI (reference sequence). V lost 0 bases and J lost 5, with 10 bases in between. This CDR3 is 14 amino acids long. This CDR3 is CASSYSTARTEAFF. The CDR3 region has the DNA TGTGCCAGCAGTTACTCAACGGCGCGGACTGAAGCTTTCTTT.

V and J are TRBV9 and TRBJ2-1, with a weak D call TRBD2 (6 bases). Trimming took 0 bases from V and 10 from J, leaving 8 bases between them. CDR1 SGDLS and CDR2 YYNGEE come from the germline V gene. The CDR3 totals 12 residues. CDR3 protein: CASSVDRGEQFF. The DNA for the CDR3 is TGTGCCAGCAGCGTAGATCGGGGGGAGCAGTTCTTC. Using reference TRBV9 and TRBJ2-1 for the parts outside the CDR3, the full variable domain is DSGVTQTPKHLITATGQRVTLRCSPRSGDLSVYWYQQSLDQGLQFLIQYYNGEERAKGNILERFSAQQFPDLHSELNLSSLELGDSALYFCASSVDRGEQFFGPGTRLTVL.

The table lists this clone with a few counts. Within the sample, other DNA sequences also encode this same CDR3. CDR3 amino acids: CASSPGDSYEQYF. DNA for the CDR3: TGTGCCAGCTCACCGGGGGATTCCTACGAGCAGTACTTC. V is TRBV18 and J is TRBJ2-7, with D tentatively TRBD1 or TRBD2 (5 bases each). Germline loops: CDR1 KGHSH, CDR2 LQKENI. The V gene lost 3 bases and the J gene lost 1 base, with 7 bases spanning the gap. The CDR3 covers 13 residues. The full variable domain, its missing parts supplied by reference TRBV18 and TRBJ2-7, is NAGVMQNPRHLVRRRGQEARLRCSPMKGHSHVYWYRQLPEEGLKFMVYLQKENIIDESGMPKERFSAEFPKEGPSILRIQQVVRGDSAAYFCASSPGDSYEQYFGPGTRLTVT.

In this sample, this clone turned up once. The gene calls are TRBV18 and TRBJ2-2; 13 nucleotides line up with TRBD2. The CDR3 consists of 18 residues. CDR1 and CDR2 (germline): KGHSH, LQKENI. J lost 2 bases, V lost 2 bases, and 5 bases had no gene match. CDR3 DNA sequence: TGTGCCAGCTCACCAAGGACTAGCGGGGGAACTAACACCGGGGAGCTGTTTTTT. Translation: CASSPRTSGGTNTGELFF.

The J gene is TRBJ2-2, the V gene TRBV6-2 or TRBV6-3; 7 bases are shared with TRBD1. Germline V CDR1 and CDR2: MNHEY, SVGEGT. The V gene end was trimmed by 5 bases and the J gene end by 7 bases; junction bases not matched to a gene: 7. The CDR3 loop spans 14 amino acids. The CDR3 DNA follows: TGTGCCAGCAGTCCCCTGGGGACAGTCGGGGAGCTGTTTTTT. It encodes CASSPLGTVGELFF.

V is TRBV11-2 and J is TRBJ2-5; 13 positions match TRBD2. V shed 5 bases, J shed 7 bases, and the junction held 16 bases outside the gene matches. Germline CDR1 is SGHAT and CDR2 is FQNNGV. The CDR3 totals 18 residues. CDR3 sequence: CASSTAGTSGKPSATQYF. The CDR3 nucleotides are TGTGCCAGCAGCACTGCCGGGACTAGCGGGAAACCGTCCGCGACCCAGTACTTC.

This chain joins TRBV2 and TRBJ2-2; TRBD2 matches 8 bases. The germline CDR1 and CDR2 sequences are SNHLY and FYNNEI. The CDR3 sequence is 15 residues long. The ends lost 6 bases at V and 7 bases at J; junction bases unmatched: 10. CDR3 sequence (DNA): TGTGCCAGCAGGCATAGCGGGGTATTTGTCGGGGAGCTGTTTTTT. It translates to CASRHSGVFVGELFF.

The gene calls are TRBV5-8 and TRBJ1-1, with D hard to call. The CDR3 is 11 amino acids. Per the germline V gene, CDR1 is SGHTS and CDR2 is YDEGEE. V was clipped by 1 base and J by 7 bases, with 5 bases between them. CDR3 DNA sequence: TGTGCCAGCAGCTTGAAGTATGAAGCTTTCTTT. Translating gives CASSLKYEAFF.

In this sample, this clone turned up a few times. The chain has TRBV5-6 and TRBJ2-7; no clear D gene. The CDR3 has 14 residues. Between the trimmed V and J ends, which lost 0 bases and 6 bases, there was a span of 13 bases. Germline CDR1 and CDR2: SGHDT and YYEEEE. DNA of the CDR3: TGTGCCAGCAGCTTGGAGCACCAAGAGGCCGAGCAGTACTTC. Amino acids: CASSLEHQEAEQYF.

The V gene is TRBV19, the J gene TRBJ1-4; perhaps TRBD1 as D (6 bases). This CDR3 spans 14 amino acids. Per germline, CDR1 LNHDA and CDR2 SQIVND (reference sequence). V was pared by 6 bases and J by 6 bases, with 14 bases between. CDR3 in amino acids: CASSAGQYDEKLFF. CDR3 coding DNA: TGTGCCAGTAGCGCGGGACAATATGATGAAAAACTGTTTTTT.

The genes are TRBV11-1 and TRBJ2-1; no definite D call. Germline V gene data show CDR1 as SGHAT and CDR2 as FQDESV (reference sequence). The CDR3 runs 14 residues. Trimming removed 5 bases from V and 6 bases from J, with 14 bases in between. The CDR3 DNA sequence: TGTGCCAGCAGCCGCAATAAGCTCGGCAATGAGCAGTTCTTC. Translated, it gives CASSRNKLGNEQFF.

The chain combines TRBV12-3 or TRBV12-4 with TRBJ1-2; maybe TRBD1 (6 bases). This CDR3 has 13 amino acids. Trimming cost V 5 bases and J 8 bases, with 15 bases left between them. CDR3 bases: TGTGCCAGCAGTCAGGACAGAGACGGGGGCTACACCTTC. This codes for CASSQDRDGGYTF.

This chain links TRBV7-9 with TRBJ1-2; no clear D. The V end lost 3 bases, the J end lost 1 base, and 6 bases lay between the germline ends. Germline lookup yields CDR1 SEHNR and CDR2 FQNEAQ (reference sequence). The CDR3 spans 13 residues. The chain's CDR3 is CASSFYNNYGYTF. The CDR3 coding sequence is TGTGCCAGCAGCTTTTATAATAACTATGGCTACACCTTC.

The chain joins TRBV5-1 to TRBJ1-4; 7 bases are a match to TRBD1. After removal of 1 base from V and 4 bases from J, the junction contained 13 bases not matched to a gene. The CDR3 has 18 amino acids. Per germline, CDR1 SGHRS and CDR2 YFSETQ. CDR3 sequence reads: CASSLNSRHRDSNEKLFF. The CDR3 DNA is TGCGCCAGCAGCTTGAATTCCCGGCACCGGGACAGTAATGAAAAACTGTTTTTT.

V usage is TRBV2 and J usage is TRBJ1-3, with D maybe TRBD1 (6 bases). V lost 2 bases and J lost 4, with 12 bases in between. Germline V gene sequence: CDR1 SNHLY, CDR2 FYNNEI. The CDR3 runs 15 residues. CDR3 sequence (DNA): TGTGCCAGCAGTGAAAACAGGGCCCGCGGAAACACCATATATTTT. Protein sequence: CASSENRARGNTIYF.

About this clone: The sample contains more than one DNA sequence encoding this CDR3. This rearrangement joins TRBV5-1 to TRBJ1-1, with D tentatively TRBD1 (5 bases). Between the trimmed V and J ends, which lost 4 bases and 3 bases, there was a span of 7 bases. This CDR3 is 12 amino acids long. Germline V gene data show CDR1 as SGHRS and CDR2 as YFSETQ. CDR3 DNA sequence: TGCGCCAGCAGCCTGGGGGACACTGAAGCTTTCTTT. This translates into CASSLGDTEAFF. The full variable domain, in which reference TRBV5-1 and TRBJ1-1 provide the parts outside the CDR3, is KAGVTQTPRYLIKTRGQQVTLSCSPISGHRSVSWYQQTPGQGLQFLFEYFSETQRNKGNFPGRFSGRQFSNSRSEMNVSTLELGDSALYLCASSLGDTEAFFGQGTRLTVV.

The CDR3 loop reads CASSIDPETQYF. CDR3 sequence (DNA): TGTGCCAGTAGTATAGACCCCGAGACCCAGTACTTC. The J gene is TRBJ2-5, the V gene TRBV19; D is ambiguous. Between the trimmed V and J ends, which lost 0 bases and 5 bases, there was a span of 4 bases. CDR3 length equals 12 residues. Germline V gene data show CDR1 as LNHDA and CDR2 as SQIVND (reference sequence).

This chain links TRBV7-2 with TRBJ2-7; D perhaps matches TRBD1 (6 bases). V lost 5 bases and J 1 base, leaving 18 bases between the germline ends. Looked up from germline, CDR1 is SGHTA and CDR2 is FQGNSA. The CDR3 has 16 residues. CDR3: CASSRDAGTRSYEQYF. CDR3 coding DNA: TGTGCCAGCAGCAGGGACGCCGGGACAAGATCCTACGAGCAGTACTTC.

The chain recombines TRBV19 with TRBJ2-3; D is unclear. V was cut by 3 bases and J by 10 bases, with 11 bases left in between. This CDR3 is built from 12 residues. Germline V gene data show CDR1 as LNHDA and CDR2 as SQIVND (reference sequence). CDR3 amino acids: CASSMRLAAQYF. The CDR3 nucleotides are TGTGCCAGTAGTATGAGACTGGCTGCGCAGTATTTT. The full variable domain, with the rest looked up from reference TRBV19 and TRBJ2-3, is DGGITQSPKYLFRKEGQNVTLSCEQNLNHDAMYWYRQDPGQGLRLIYYSQIVNDFQKGDIAEGYSVSREKKESFPLTVTSAQKNPTAFYLCASSMRLAAQYFGPGTRLTVL.